The clone carrying this T cell receptor (beta chain) came up a few times. Source study methods: How many nucleated cells were present was estimated from reference gene primer amplification. The table came from immunoSEQ multiplex PCR; TCRdb's copy has only in-frame clones and leaves some out. Clone size and the V and J calls come from that table; the DNA yielded D and trimming. The sample comprises hundreds of thousands of clones, 75% to 90% of which are singletons, and about 1.5% rests with the top ten. The source of the sample is a study of blood T cell repertoires in COVID-19. In the study overall: Sites in the United States, Italy and Spain provided acute and convalescent COVID-19 samples. T cells, B-cell-depleted T cells, or PBMCs supplied cDNA or gDNA.

This CDR3 region has 14 residues. V was trimmed by 0 bases and J by 7 bases, leaving 13 bases between them. In germline, CDR1 is SGHDT, CDR2 YYEEEE. V and J are TRBV5-6 and TRBJ2-5; no firm D call. The sequence was obtained from a woman aged 30 to 39 with active or convalescent COVID-19. The sample comprised peripheral blood. In DNA, the CDR3 is TGTGCCAGCAGCTTGGCCCGGAGCGCCACGACCCAGTACTTC. It codes for CASSLARSATTQYF.